This TCR beta chain was recovered during a study of T cells expressing NK-cell markers. Background on the study: Out of eight donors sequenced, seven tested HCMV-seropositive and the remaining one seronegative. Study-level results: NKG2C+ dominant clonotypes from roughly 6 donors made up about 1.0-7.5% of CD8+ T cells.

About this clonotype itself: The antigen remains undetermined.

Making the TCR beta cDNA relied on 5'RACE template switching with UMIs. TCRdb re-analyzed the 5' RACE reads; it lists each CDR3 protein once, without DNA. This sample's table has hundreds of thousands of distinct CDR3 sequences. CDR1 is DFQATT, CDR2 SNEGSKA, per germline (reference sequence). This CDR3 comprises 15 residues. The chain uses TRBV20-1 and TRBJ2-3; there is no DNA to check the TCRdb D call of TRBD2. This sequence originates from a woman aged 18 to 75 in good health. Sequenced sample: blood T cells: a sorted CD56 or NKG2C T cell subset, CD4+ or CD8+ T cells, or bulk PBMC T cells (not recorded which). CDR3 sequence: CSAEDPSRATDTQYF.